Listed here are 15 T cell receptor beta chains from one sample, sequenced in a study of blood T cell repertoires in COVID-19 (dated by TCRdb to the early 2020s). Preparation of the library involved the immunoSEQ multiplex PCR assay. TCRdb's version of the immuneACCESS table is confined to in-frame rearrangements and falls short of the full clone set. An unresolved V gene accounts for under half of the shortfall where checked; the remainder is of unknown origin. The sample includes around 180,000 clones, with roughly nine tenths observed a single time. Jointly, the top ten make up roughly 26% of the sample. Sample: peripheral blood. The source is a man aged 55 to 70 with acute or convalescent COVID-19.

The chain has TRBV7-2 and TRBJ1-1; 10 positions match TRBD1. V was pared by 6 bases and J by 4 bases, with 11 bases of the junction left unmatched. This CDR3 is 16 amino acids long. Per germline, CDR1 SGHTA and CDR2 FQGNSA. CDR3 in DNA: TGTGCCAGCAGATCTCGGGACAGGGGACTTTTCACTGAAGCTTTCTTT. Translating it yields CASRSRDRGLFTEAFF.

The CDR3 nucleotides read TGTGCCAGCAGCCAAGTGGGACTCGTGAGCAATCAGCCCCAGCATTTT. Its translation: CASSQVGLVSNQPQHF. The chain combines TRBV3-1 (or the pseudogene TRBV3-2) with TRBJ1-5, with TRBD1 as a possible D gene (5 bases). V was cut by 1 base and J by 1 base, with 11 bases left in between. The germline V gene has CDR1 LGHDT and CDR2 YNNKEL (reference sequence). This CDR3 is 16 amino acids long.

This chain connects TRBV29-1 to TRBJ1-2; maybe TRBD1 (6 bases). Trimming stripped 0 bases from V and 0 bases from J, with 26 bases between. CDR3 length: 20 residues. CDR1 SQVTM and CDR2 ANQGSEA come from the germline V gene. CDR3 sequence reads: CSVEDRGRRTEGPPNYGYTF. CDR3 in DNA: TGCAGCGTTGAAGATCGAGGTCGGAGGACAGAGGGGCCTCCTAACTATGGCTACACCTTC.

V is TRBV7-2 and J is TRBJ2-3, with 11 bases lining up with TRBD2. The V segment lost 2 bases and the J segment 4 bases; nucleotides outside the gene matches: 2. This CDR3 comprises 15 residues. Germline CDR1 reads SGHTA; CDR2 reads FQGNSA. The chain's CDR3 is CASSLTSGSADTQYF. The CDR3 DNA sequence: TGTGCCAGCAGCTTAACTAGCGGGAGTGCAGATACGCAGTATTTT.

Ten or more counts support this clone. The rearrangement joins TRBV11-2 to TRBJ2-2; 9 positions match TRBD2. The CDR3 consists of 16 residues. V was pared by 0 bases and J by 10 bases, with 9 bases of the junction left unmatched. Germline values: CDR1 SGHAT, CDR2 FQNNGV. The CDR3 region is CASSLDQAGGHLELFF. The CDR3 DNA reads as TGTGCCAGCAGCTTAGATCAGGCGGGGGGGCATTTGGAGCTGTTTTTT.

A single count supports this clone. Here the CDR3 reads CASSYSPFSRNTIYF. The DNA of the CDR3 is TGTGCCAGCAGTTACTCCCCCTTTTCGAGGAACACCATATATTTT. The chain combines TRBV6-2 or TRBV6-3 with TRBJ1-3, with D hard to call. Germline CDR1 is MNHEY and CDR2 is SVGEGT. V dropped 0 bases and J dropped 7 bases, with 13 bases sitting between them. The CDR3 runs to 15 residues.

The chain joins TRBV6-5 to TRBJ1-2, with D tentatively TRBD1 (6 bases). V was clipped by 6 bases and J by 4 bases, with 9 bases between them. The CDR3 contains 12 residues. The V gene's germline CDR1 is MNHEY and CDR2 SVGAGI. The CDR3, as DNA: TGTGCCAGCAGGGACAGTTCCTATGGCTACACCTTC. Translation gives CASRDSSYGYTF.

This chain links TRBV7-9 with TRBJ2-2, with D perhaps TRBD2 (5 bases). The germline V gene has CDR1 SEHNR and CDR2 FQNEAQ (reference sequence). Trimming left V 5 bases short and J 1 base short, with 14 bases between. CDR3 length: 16 amino acids. In DNA, the CDR3 is TGTGCCAGCAGCACTTTCGGTAGCGAGAACACCGGGGAGCTGTTTTTT. Protein sequence: CASSTFGSENTGELFF.

The chain employs TRBV18 and TRBJ1-1; the match to TRBD1 covers 7 bases. CDR3 length: 16 residues. CDR1 is KGHSH, CDR2 LQKENI, per germline. With V trimmed by 3 bases and J by 1 base, 8 bases remained unmatched. CDR3: CASSPVYGTANTEAFF. In DNA form, the CDR3 reads TGTGCCAGCTCACCTGTTTACGGGACAGCGAACACTGAAGCTTTCTTT. The full variable domain, in which reference TRBV18 and TRBJ1-1 provide the parts outside the CDR3, is NAGVMQNPRHLVRRRGQEARLRCSPMKGHSHVYWYRQLPEEGLKFMVYLQKENIIDESGMPKERFSAEFPKEGPSILRIQQVVRGDSAAYFCASSPVYGTANTEAFFGQGTRLTVV.

CDR3 DNA: TGTGCCAGTAGTACGAGCCACAATTCACCCCTCCACTTT. It codes for CASSTSHNSPLHF. V and J are TRBV19 and TRBJ1-6, with no clear D. Germline V lookup: CDR1 LNHDA, CDR2 SQIVND (reference sequence). V was shortened by 4 bases and J by 7 bases, with 8 bases between the two germline ends. CDR3 length: 13 residues.

This clone has just one count. In DNA, the CDR3 is TGTGCCAGTAGCGTCCCGCCGGGACAGGGAGGCTATGGCTACACCTTC. This gives the protein CASSVPPGQGGYGYTF. The chain recombines TRBV19 with TRBJ1-2, with 9 bases aligning to TRBD1. This CDR3 has 16 residues. The ends lost 6 bases at V and 4 bases at J; junction bases unmatched: 12. Germline V gene data show CDR1 as LNHDA and CDR2 as SQIVND (reference sequence).

This rearrangement joins TRBV7-9 to TRBJ1-5; no reliable D call. V was shortened by 0 bases and J by 7 bases, with 16 bases between the two germline ends. Germline V gene lookup returns CDR1 SEHNR and CDR2 FQNEAQ (reference sequence). CDR3 size: 16 residues. The CDR3 coding sequence is TGTGCCAGCAGCTTAGCTTCTCAGGTTACGGAACAGCCCCAGCATTTT. It is translated as CASSLASQVTEQPQHF.

This clone was detected once. The chain couples TRBV11-3 to TRBJ2-5; 10 positions match TRBD1. The V gene's germline CDR1 is SGHNT and CDR2 YENEEA. V trimming: 3 bases; J trimming: 3 bases; junction bases outside the gene matches: 1. CDR3 length: 14 residues. CDR3 loop: CASSFGTGEETQYF. The DNA for the CDR3 is TGTGCCAGCAGCTTCGGGACAGGGGAAGAGACCCAGTACTTC.

This rearrangement joins TRBV29-1 to TRBJ2-7, with 8 bases that match TRBD1. The CDR3 loop spans 14 amino acids. Germline V gives CDR1 SQVTM, CDR2 ANQGSEA. V lost 6 bases to trimming and J lost 2 bases; unmatched junction nucleotides: 9. The CDR3 DNA is TGCAGCGTGGGGACAGGTCGTGCTCCCTACGAGCAGTACTTC. The encoded protein is CSVGTGRAPYEQYF.

The count of this clone is one. The chain links TRBV5-1 to TRBJ2-1; TRBD1 matches at 7 bases. The V gene's germline CDR1 is SGHRS and CDR2 YFSETQ. The V and J ends lost 4 bases and 10 bases, in that order; junction bases with no gene match: 2. The CDR3 extends over 11 amino acids. This chain's CDR3 is CASSLTGEQFF. CDR3 bases: TGCGCCAGCAGCCTGACAGGGGAGCAGTTCTTC.